The clone carrying this T cell receptor beta chain was detected many times. What it recognizes is unknown. Each molecule of TCR cDNA was tagged with one unique molecular identifier. TCRdb re-called the 5' RACE reads with MiXCR, one entry per CDR3 protein. Found here are some 16,000 distinct CDR3 sequences, nearly 7% of them singletons; the top ten hold around a fifth. This entry comes from a study of spatial heterogeneity in lung cancer. Points from the study as a whole: Tallies of expanded TCRs, which were sorted into ubiquitous and regional groups, correlated with counts of ubiquitous and regional nonsynonymous mutations, respectively. One measure, the expanded intratumoral alpha and beta TCR count, tracked tumor mutation counts.

Time point meaning: sample taken at primary tumor resection. V lost 0 bases, J lost 6 bases, and 13 bases lay in between. Germline assignment: CDR1 MNHEY and CDR2 SVGAGI. The CDR3 runs to 15 residues. This chain connects TRBV6-5 to TRBJ2-3; perhaps D is TRBD1 or TRBD2 (5 bases each). The material sequenced was lung tumor tissue, taken at surgery. The TCR originated in a female donor with early-stage non-small cell lung cancer. CDR3 region: CASSYSRLPGDTQYF. In nucleotides, the CDR3 is TGTGCCAGCAGTTACTCCAGACTACCAGGGGATACGCAGTATTTT.